One and the same sample provided the 3 T cell receptor beta chains below, sequenced in a study of blood T cell repertoires in COVID-19. Profiling relied on immunoSEQ multiplex PCR, and the TCRdb table lists in-frame clones only, not all of them. Of fewer than 350,000 clones in the sample, 80% to 90% were seen once. What was sequenced was PBMCs or T cells enriched from blood (not recorded which). These receptors were collected from a man aged 30-40 years who had recovered from COVID-19.

The chain joins TRBV4-2 to TRBJ2-1; 15 positions match TRBD2. The CDR3 length is 17 residues. Germline CDR1 LGHNA, CDR2 YNFKEQ. Losses at the gene ends were 4 bases for V and 7 bases for J; bases not matched to a gene: 8. DNA of the CDR3: TGTGCCAGCAGCCTATGGACTAGCGGGGGGGCTGCAAATGAGCAGTTCTTC. It specifies CASSLWTSGGAANEQFF.

This chain uses TRBV25-1 with TRBJ1-2; no clear D gene. V lost 2 bases, J lost 8 bases, and 15 bases lay in between. This CDR3 is built from 14 residues. Per the germline V gene, CDR1 is MGHDK and CDR2 is SYGVNS. The CDR3 bases are TGTGCCAGCAGTGAAACAAATGTGGAGCGGGGCTACACCTTC. Translated: CASSETNVERGYTF.

The rearrangement links TRBV30 to TRBJ2-7; 10 bases align to TRBD1. The trim removed 5 bases at V and 4 bases at J, leaving 8 bases unmatched. CDR3 length: 14 amino acids. Germline V gene lookup returns CDR1 GTSNPN and CDR2 SVGIG (reference sequence). This CDR3 reads CAWGRGTGVYEQYF. In nucleotides, the CDR3 is TGTGCCTGGGGGAGGGGGACAGGGGTTTACGAGCAGTACTTC.